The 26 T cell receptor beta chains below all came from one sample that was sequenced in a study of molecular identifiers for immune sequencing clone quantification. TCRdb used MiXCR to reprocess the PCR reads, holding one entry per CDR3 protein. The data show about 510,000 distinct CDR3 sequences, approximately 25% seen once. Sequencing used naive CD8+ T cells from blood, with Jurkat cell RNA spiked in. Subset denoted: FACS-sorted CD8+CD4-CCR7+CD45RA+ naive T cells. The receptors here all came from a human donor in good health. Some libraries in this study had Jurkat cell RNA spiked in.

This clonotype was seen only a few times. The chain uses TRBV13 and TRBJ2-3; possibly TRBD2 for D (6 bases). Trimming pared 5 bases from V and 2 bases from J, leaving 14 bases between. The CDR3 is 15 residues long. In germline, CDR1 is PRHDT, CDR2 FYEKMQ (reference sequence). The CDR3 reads CASSPGLQHTDTQYF. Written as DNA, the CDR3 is TGTGCCAGCAGCCCGGGACTCCAACACACAGATACGCAGTATTTT. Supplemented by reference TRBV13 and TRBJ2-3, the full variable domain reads AAGVIQSPRHLIKEKRETATLKCYPIPRHDTVYWYQQGPGQDPQFLISFYEKMQSDKGSIPDRFSAQQFSDYHSELNMSSLELGDSALYFCASSPGLQHTDTQYFGPGTRLTVL.

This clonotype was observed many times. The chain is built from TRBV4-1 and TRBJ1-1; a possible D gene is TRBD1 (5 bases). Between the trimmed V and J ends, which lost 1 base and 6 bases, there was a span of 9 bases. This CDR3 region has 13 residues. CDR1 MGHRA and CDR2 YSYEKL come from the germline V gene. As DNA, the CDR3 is TGCGCCAGCAGCCAAGCACTGGGGGCTGAAGCTTTCTTT. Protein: CASSQALGAEAFF.

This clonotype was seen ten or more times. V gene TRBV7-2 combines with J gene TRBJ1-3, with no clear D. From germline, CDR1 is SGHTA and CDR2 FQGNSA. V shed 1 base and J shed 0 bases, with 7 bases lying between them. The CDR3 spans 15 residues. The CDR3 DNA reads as TGTGCCAGCAGCTTAGATGGTAACTCTGGAAACACCATATATTTT. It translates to CASSLDGNSGNTIYF.

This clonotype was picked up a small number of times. Written as DNA, the CDR3 is TGTGCCTGGGACACTAGCGGGAGGACGGACATTCAGTACTTC. This encodes CAWDTSGRTDIQYF. V usage is TRBV30 and J usage is TRBJ2-4, with 12 bases matching TRBD2. The CDR3 covers 14 residues. Germline-derived CDR1 and CDR2 are GTSNPN and SVGIG (reference sequence). V lost 5 bases, J lost 8 bases, and 7 bases stayed unmatched.

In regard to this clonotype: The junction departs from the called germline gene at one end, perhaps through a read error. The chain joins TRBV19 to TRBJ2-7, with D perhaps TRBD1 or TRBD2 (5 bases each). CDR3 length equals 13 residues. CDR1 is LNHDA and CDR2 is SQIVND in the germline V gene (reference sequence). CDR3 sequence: CASSPGSSYEQCF. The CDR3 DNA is TGTGCCAGTAGTCCAGGGAGCTCCTACGAGCAGTGCTTC.

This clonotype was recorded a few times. This chain's CDR3 is CASSSRTSYNEQFF. For the CDR3, the DNA is TGTGCCAGTAGTAGTAGAACTTCCTACAATGAGCAGTTCTTC. This rearrangement joins TRBV19 to TRBJ2-1; D not certain. V dropped 4 bases and J dropped 1 base, with 8 bases sitting between them. Per germline, CDR1 LNHDA and CDR2 SQIVND (reference sequence). CDR3 length: 14 residues. The complete variable domain, with remaining parts taken from reference TRBV19 and TRBJ2-1, reads DGGITQSPKYLFRKEGQNVTLSCEQNLNHDAMYWYRQDPGQGLRLIYYSQIVNDFQKGDIAEGYSVSREKKESFPLTVTSAQKNPTAFYLCASSSRTSYNEQFFGPGTRLTVL.

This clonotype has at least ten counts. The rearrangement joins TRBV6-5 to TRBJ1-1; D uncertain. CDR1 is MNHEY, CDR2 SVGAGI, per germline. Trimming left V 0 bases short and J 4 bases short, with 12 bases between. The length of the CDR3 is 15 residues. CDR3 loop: CASSYSPWGSTEAFF. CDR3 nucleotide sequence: TGTGCCAGCAGTTACTCCCCCTGGGGATCCACTGAAGCTTTCTTT.

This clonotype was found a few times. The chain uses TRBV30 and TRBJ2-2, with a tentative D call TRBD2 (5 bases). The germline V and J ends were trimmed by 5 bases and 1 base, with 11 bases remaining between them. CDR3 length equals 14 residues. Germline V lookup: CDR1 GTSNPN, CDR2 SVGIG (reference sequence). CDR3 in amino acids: CAWDIGVNTGELFF. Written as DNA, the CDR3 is TGTGCCTGGGATATCGGGGTGAACACCGGGGAGCTGTTTTTT.

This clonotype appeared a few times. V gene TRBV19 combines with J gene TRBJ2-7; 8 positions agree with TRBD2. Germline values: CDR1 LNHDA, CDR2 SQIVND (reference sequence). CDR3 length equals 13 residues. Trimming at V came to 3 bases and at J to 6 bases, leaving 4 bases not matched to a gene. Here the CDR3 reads CASSITSGSEQYF. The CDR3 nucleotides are TGTGCCAGTAGTATTACTAGCGGTTCCGAGCAGTACTTC.

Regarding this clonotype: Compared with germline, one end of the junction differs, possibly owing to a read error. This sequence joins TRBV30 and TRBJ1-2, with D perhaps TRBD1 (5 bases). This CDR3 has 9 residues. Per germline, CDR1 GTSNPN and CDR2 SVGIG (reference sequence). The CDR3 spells CAWSVGQGF. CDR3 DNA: TGTGCCTGGAGTGTTGGGCAGGGCTTC.

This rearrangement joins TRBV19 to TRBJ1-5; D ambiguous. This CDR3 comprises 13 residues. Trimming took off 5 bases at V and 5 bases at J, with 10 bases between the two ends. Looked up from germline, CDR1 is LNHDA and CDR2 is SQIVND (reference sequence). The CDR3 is CASSSSGYQPQHF. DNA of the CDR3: TGTGCCAGTAGTTCGTCGGGGTATCAGCCCCAGCATTTT.

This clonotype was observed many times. The CDR3 protein is CSAQSGGSYEQYF. In DNA, the CDR3 is TGCAGTGCTCAGAGCGGCGGATCCTACGAGCAGTACTTC. The rearrangement links TRBV20-1 to TRBJ2-7; possible D gene TRBD2, 5 bases. There are 13 residues in the CDR3. CDR1 is DFQATT and CDR2 is SNEGSKA in the germline V gene (reference sequence). V lost 5 bases, J lost 1 base, and 12 bases lay in between.

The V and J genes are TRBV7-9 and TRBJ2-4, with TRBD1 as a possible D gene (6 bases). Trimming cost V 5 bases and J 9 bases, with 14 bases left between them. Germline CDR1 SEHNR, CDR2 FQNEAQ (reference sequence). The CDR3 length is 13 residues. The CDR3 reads CASSTGSNAIQYF. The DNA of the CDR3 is TGTGCCAGCAGCACAGGGTCAAACGCCATTCAGTACTTC.

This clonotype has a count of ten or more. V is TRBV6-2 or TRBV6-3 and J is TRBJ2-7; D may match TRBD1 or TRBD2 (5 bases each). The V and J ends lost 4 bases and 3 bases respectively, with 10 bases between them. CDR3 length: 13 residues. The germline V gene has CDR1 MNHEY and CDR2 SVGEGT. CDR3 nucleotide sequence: TGTGCCAGCAGTTCCCGGGACGGCTACGAGCAGTACTTC. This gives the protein CASSSRDGYEQYF.

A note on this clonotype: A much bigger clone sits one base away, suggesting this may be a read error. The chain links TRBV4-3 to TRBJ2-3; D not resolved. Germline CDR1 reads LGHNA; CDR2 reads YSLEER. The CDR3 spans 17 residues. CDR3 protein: CASGQSGPQTATDTQYF. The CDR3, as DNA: TGCGCCAGCGGCCAGTCCGGGCCCCAGACCGCCACAGATACGCAGTATTTT.

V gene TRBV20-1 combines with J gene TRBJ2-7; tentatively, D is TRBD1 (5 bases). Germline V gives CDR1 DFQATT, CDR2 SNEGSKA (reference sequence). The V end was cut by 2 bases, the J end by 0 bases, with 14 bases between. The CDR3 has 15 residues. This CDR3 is CSARTRQFSSYEQYF. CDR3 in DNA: TGCAGTGCTAGAACTCGACAGTTTAGCTCCTACGAGCAGTACTTC.

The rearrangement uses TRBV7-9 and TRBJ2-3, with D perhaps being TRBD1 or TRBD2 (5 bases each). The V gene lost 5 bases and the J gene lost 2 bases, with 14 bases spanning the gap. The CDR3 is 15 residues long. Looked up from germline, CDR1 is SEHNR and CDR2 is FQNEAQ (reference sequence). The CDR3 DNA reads TGTGCCAGCAGCGAGAGGGACGGAATCACAGATACGCAGTATTTT. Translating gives CASSERDGITDTQYF. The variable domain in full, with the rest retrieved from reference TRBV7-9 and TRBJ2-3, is DTGVSQNPRHKITKRGQNVTFRCDPISEHNRLYWYRQTLGQGPEFLTYFQNEAQLEKSRLLSDRFSAERPKGSFSTLEIQRTEQGDSAMYLCASSERDGITDTQYFGPGTRLTVL.

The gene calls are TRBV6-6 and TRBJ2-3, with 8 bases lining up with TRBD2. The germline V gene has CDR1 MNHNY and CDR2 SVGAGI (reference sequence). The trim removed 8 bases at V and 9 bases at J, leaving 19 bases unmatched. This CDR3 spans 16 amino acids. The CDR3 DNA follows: TGTGCCAGCTTCCTCAACTTAGCGGGACCGCCAATCACGCAGTATTTT. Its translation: CASFLNLAGPPITQYF.

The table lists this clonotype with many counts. The CDR3 DNA sequence: TGTGCCAGCAGCTTCTACGACAGTGCCGGAAACACCATATATTTT. Encoded protein: CASSFYDSAGNTIYF. The chain employs TRBV7-9 and TRBJ1-3; D is perhaps TRBD1 (5 bases). This CDR3 region has 15 residues. V lost 3 bases and J lost 4, with 13 bases in between. Germline CDR1 and CDR2: SEHNR and FQNEAQ (reference sequence).

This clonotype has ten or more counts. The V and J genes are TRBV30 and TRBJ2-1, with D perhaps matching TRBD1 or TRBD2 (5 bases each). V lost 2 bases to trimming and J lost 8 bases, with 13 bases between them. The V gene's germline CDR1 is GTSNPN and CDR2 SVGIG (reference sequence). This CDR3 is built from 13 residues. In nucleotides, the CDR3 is TGTGCCTGGAGTAGGTGGGGGACCGATGAGCAGTTCTTC. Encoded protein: CAWSRWGTDEQFF.

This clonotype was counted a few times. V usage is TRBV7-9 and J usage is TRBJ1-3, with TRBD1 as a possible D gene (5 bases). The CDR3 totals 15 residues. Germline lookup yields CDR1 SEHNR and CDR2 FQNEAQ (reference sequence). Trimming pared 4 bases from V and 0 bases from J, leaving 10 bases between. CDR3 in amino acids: CASSSQGCSGNTIYF. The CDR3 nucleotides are TGTGCCAGCAGCTCCCAGGGTTGCTCTGGAAACACCATATATTTT.

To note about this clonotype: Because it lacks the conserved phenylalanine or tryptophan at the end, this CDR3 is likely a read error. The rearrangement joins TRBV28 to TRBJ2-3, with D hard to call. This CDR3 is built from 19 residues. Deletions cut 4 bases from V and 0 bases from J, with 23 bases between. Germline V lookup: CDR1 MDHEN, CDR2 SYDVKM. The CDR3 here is CASSSLGPAYTTSTDTQYS. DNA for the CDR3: TGTGCCAGCAGTTCATTAGGGCCGGCCTACACCACTAGCACAGATACGCAGTATTCT.

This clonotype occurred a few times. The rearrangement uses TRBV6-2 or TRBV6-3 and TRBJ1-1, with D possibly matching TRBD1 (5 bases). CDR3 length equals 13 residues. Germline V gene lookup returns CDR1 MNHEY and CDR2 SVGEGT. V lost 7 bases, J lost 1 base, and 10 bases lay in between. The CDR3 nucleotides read TGTGCCAGCAACCCAGGGCCGAACACTGAAGCTTTCTTT. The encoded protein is CASNPGPNTEAFF.

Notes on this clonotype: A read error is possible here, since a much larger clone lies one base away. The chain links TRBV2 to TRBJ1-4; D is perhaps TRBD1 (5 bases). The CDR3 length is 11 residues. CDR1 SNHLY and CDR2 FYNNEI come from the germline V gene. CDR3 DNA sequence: TGTGCCATCCCGATGGGGGAAAAACTGGTTTTT. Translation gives CAIPMGEKLVF. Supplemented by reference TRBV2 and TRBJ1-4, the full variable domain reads EPEVTQTPSHQVTQMGQEVILRCVPISNHLYFYWYRQILGQKVEFLVSFYNNEISEKSEIFDDQFSVERPDGSNFTLKIRSTKLEDSAMYFCAIPMGEKLVFGSGTQLSVL.

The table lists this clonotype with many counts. Here the CDR3 DNA reads TGTGCCAGCAGCCCAGTCGGGACAGGGGTTACAGATACGCAGTATTTT. Translated: CASSPVGTGVTDTQYF. The gene calls are TRBV5-4 and TRBJ2-3; 10 bases align to TRBD1. From germline, CDR1 is SGHNT and CDR2 YYREEE (reference sequence). CDR3 length: 16 amino acids. Trimming removed 4 bases from V and 3 bases from J; junction bases left unmatched: 8.

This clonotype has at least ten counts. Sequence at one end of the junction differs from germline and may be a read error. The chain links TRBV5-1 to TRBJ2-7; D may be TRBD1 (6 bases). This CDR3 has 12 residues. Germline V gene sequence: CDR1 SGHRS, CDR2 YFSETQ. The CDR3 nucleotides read TGCGCCAGCAGCAATGGAGACAGGAACCCACGGTGG. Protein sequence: CASSNGDRNPRW.